This T cell receptor beta chain is from a study of blood T cell repertoires in COVID-19. Study summary: Specimens from acute and convalescent COVID-19 originated in the United States, Italy and Spain.

Profiled with immunoSEQ multiplex PCR; TCRdb holds only in-frame clones, not every one. The table has roughly 300,000 clones, over 75% seen once. The ends were cut back, 3 bases at V and 2 bases at J, with 11 bases in the middle. The CDR3 loop spans 15 amino acids. The germline V gene has CDR1 SGHAT and CDR2 FQNNGV. This clonotype originated in a human donor in a cohort sampled during active COVID-19. Material for sequencing was peripheral blood. The chain has TRBV11-2 and TRBJ2-1; tentatively, D is TRBD2 (6 bases). Written as DNA, the CDR3 is TGTGCCAGCAGCTTCGTCGGGACTGCCTACAATGAGCAGTTCTTC. Residues: CASSFVGTAYNEQFF.